This T cell receptor beta chain was retrieved from a study of cytotoxic CD8 clonotypes in ibrutinib-treated CLL. Trimming pared 4 bases from V and 8 bases from J, leaving 16 bases between. CDR3 length: 15 amino acids. In germline, CDR1 is SGDLS, CDR2 YYNGEE. Data came from immunoSEQ multiplex PCR; TCRdb stores just in-frame clones and leaves some out. Of tens of thousands of clones listed, roughly 59% are singletons. This clone rates as medium-sized (0.01 to 0.1%). This chain connects TRBV9 to TRBJ1-6; a possible D gene is TRBD1 (6 bases). This material consisted of PBMCs, taken after 12 months of ibrutinib treatment. The origin of this receptor is a human donor with chronic lymphocytic leukemia. The CDR3 nucleotides are TGTGCCAGCAGCTCCCGGGCCCCAGGGGATTCACCCCTCCACTTT. Translating it yields CASSSRAPGDSPLHF.